Shown below are 8 T cell receptor beta chains from a single sample sequenced in a study of tumor-infiltrating lymphocytes in oesophageal squamous cell carcinoma. TCRdb processed the PCR reads anew with MiXCR; each CDR3 protein has one entry. The table has 15,000 to 20,000 distinct CDR3 sequences, just over 40% seen once. Sequenced material: normal esophageal tissue next to the tumor. These TCRs come from a male donor with esophageal squamous cell carcinoma.

The genes are TRBV7-8 and TRBJ2-1, with TRBD2 as a possible D gene (6 bases). Near its end, the DNA agrees better with TRBJ2-5, so the J call may be wrong. Germline-derived CDR1 and CDR2 are SGHVS and FQNEAQ. CDR3 length equals 13 residues. The CDR3 region has the DNA TGTGCCAGCAGCAGCAGACTAGATGAGACCCAGTACTTC. It codes for CASSSRLDETQYF.

This clonotype was recorded many times. This rearrangement joins TRBV5-5 to TRBJ2-3; D is uncertain. The germline V gene encodes CDR1 SGHKS and CDR2 YYEKEE (reference sequence). CDR3 length equals 13 residues. V was cut by 0 bases and J by 8 bases, with 10 bases left in between. The chain's CDR3 is CASSLEVRVTQYF. In DNA form, the CDR3 reads TGTGCCAGCAGCTTGGAAGTTCGCGTTACGCAGTATTTT.

Only a few counts were recorded for this clonotype. The rearrangement uses TRBV2 and TRBJ1-2; D remains ambiguous. Trimming took 1 base from V and 4 from J, leaving 10 bases between them. The CDR3 runs 14 residues. Germline V lookup: CDR1 SNHLY, CDR2 FYNNEI. As DNA, the CDR3 is TGTGCCAGCAGTGAAGTTGGCAGACTCTATGGCTACACCTTC. Translated, it gives CASSEVGRLYGYTF.

Concerning this clonotype: This CDR3 fails to terminate in the conserved phenylalanine or tryptophan, so it likely reflects a read error. The chain links TRBV6-2 or TRBV6-3 to TRBJ2-3; the D is unclear. The last part of the DNA fits TRBJ1-1 better; the J call may be wrong. Germline V gene data show CDR1 as MNHEY and CDR2 as SVGEGT. There are 13 residues in the CDR3. The CDR3 loop is CASSEWGDTEAFS. The CDR3 DNA reads as TGTGCCAGCAGTGAATGGGGTGATACTGAAGCTTTCTCT.

The sample holds a few counts of this clonotype. This chain connects TRBV7-2 to TRBJ2-5, with 7 bases matching TRBD2. The CDR3 loop spans 15 amino acids. Trimming removed 5 bases from V and 4 bases from J; junction bases left unmatched: 10. Germline loops: CDR1 SGHTA, CDR2 FQGNSA. CDR3 DNA sequence: TGTGCCAGCAGCCACCCCTCTTGGGAGGGAGAGACCCAGTACTTC. It encodes CASSHPSWEGETQYF.

This clonotype ranks as medium-sized. The V and J genes are TRBV7-3 and TRBJ2-1; TRBD2 matches at 15 bases. Germline CDR1 and CDR2: SGHTA and FQGTGA. V was pared by 4 bases and J by 10 bases, with 2 bases of the junction left unmatched. The CDR3 is 14 residues long. In nucleotides, the CDR3 is TGTGCCAGCAGCTCCGGACTAGCGGGAGGGGAGCAGTTCTTC. It yields the protein CASSSGLAGGEQFF.

Points on this clonotype: A read error is likely, as this CDR3 ends without the conserved phenylalanine or tryptophan. The limits of the CDR3 on the DNA are not certain, so only TCRdb's listed CDR3 is given. The gene calls are TRBV5-1 and TRBJ2-7; the D call in the table, TRBD2, was not verified against the DNA. The CDR3 sequence runs 15 residues, both termini included. The V gene's germline CDR1 is SGHRS and CDR2 YFSETQ. CDR3: CASSEQDGSPLHFGN.

This clonotype is labeled as medium-sized. This rearrangement joins TRBV7-3 to TRBJ2-2; the D call may be TRBD1 or TRBD2 (6 bases each). In germline, CDR1 is SGHTA, CDR2 FQGTGA. CDR3 length: 13 residues. Trimming removed 4 bases from V and 7 bases from J, with 10 bases in between. CDR3 in DNA: TGTGCCAGCAGCTCGGGGGCTCTCGGGGAGCTGTTTTTT. Encoded protein: CASSSGALGELFF.